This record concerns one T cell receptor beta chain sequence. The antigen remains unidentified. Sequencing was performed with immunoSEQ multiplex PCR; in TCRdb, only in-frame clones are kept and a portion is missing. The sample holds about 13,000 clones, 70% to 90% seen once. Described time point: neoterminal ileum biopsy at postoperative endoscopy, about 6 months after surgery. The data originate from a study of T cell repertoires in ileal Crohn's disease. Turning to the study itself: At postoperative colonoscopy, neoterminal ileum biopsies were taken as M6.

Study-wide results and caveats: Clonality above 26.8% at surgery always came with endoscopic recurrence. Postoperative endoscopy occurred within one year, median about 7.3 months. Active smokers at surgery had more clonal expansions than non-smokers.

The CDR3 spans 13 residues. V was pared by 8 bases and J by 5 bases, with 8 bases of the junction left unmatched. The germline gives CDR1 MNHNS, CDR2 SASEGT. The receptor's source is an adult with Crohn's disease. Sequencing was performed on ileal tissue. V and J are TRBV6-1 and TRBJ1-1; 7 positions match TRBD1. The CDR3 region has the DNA TGTGCCAGCGGAGACAGGGAGAGAACTGAAGCTTTCTTT. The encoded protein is CASGDRERTEAFF.